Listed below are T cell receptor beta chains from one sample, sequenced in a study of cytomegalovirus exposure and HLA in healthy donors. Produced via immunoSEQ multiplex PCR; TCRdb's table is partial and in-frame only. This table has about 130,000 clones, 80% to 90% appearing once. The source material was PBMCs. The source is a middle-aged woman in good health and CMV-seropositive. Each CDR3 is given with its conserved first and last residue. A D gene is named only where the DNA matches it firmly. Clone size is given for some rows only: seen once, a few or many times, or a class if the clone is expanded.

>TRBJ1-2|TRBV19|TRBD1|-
TGTGCCAGTAGGCACAGGGGCAAGGGCTATGGCTACACCTTC
CASRHRGKGYGYTF
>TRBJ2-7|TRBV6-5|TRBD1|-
TGTGCCAGCAGTTCCGGGACAGAGGGTAGGGGGCAGTACTTC
CASSSGTEGRGQYF
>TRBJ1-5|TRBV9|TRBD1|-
TGTGCCAGCAGCGTAAGGGGACAGAGCAATCAGCCCCAGCATTTT
CASSVRGQSNQPQHF
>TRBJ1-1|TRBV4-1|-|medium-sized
TGCGCCAGCAGCCAGGGGGCCTACCATGGCTCTGAAGCTTTCTTT
CASSQGAYHGSEAFF
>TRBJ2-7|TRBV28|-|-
TGTGCCAGCAGTTCCCGGACAGCCTCCTACGAGCAGTACTTC
CASSSRTASYEQYF
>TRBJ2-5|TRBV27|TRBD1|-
TGTGCCAGCAGTTTACCGGGACAGGGTAGACAAGAGACCCAGTACTTC
CASSLPGQGRQETQYF
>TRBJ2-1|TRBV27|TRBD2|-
TGTGCCAGCAGCCCCGGACTAGCGGCTACCAATGAGCAGTTCTTC
CASSPGLAATNEQFF
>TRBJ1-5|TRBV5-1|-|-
TGCGCCAGCAGCCTGGGTAACTCTCGGGGCAATCAGCCCCAGCATTTT
CASSLGNSRGNQPQHF
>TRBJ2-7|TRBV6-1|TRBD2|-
TGTGCCAGCAGTGAAGGTTCGGGAGGGATTGGCTACGAGCAGTACTTC
CASSEGSGGIGYEQYF
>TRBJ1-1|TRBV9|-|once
TGTGCCAGCAGCGTACGAGGGGGTTTGAACACTGAAGCTTTCTTT
CASSVRGGLNTEAFF
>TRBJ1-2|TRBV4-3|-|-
TGCGCCAGCAGCCAAGATCTAGAAGATGGCTACACCTTC
CASSQDLEDGYTF
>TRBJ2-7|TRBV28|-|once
TGTGCCAGCACCATATCTCCACAGGGATCCGAGCAGTACTTC
CASTISPQGSEQYF
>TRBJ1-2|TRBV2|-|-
TGTGCCAGCACCCTGATCAAGCGGGTTGAAGGCTACACCTTC
CASTLIKRVEGYTF
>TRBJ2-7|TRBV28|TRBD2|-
TGTGCCAGCAGTCTTGGGACTAGCGGGAACTACGAGCAGTACTTC
CASSLGTSGNYEQYF
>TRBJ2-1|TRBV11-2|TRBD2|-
TGTGCCAGCAGCCTGCCGTTTGCGGGGGGGCCCCATGAGCAGTTCTTC
CASSLPFAGGPHEQFF
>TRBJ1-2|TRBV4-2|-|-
TGTGCCAGCAGCCAAGAAGGGGCCGGGCAACTGTTTGGCTACACCTTC
CASSQEGAGQLFGYTF
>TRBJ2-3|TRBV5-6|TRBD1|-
TGTGCCAGCAGCTTTGGGACAGGGGGGTCAGATACGCAGTATTTT
CASSFGTGGSDTQYF